These 21 T cell receptor beta chains came from one sample sequenced in a study of blood T cell repertoires in COVID-19. Assay used: immunoSEQ multiplex PCR; TCRdb lists only in-frame clones, some missing. Among some 76,000 clones listed, roughly 89% were seen once. The sequenced sample consisted of peripheral blood. Receptors were obtained from a human donor in a cohort sampled during active COVID-19.

The chain recombines TRBV23-1 with TRBJ1-1; TRBD1 matches at 8 bases. TRBV23-1 belongs to the ORF category, with a function that is uncertain. This CDR3 region has 13 residues. With V trimmed by 8 bases and J by 4 bases, 6 bases remained unmatched. The DNA of the CDR3 is TGCGCCAGCCTACGTACAGGGGGCACTGAAGCTTTCTTT. Translated: CASLRTGGTEAFF.

The CDR3 DNA is TGTGCCAGCAGTTTTCGGCAGGGTTTCAATGAGCAGTTCTTC. Its translation: CASSFRQGFNEQFF. The chain links TRBV27 to TRBJ2-1, with D perhaps matching TRBD1 (5 bases). Trimming took 3 bases from V and 6 from J, leaving 12 bases between them. Germline CDR1 MNHEY, CDR2 SMNVEV (reference sequence). The length of the CDR3 is 14 residues.

The table lists this clone with a few counts. This rearrangement joins TRBV12-3 or TRBV12-4 to TRBJ1-2; TRBD1 is a possible D gene (6 bases). The V end lost 6 bases, the J end lost 6 bases, and 14 bases lay between the germline ends. This CDR3 has 13 residues. As DNA, the CDR3 is TGTGCCAGCAGAGGGGGACGAATAGATGGCTACACCTTC. Translation gives CASRGGRIDGYTF.

V gene TRBV5-1 combines with J gene TRBJ2-7, with D perhaps matching TRBD2 (6 bases). The CDR3 sequence is 15 residues long. V dropped 2 bases and J dropped 1 base, with 13 bases sitting between them. Germline CDR1 is SGHRS and CDR2 is YFSETQ. Here the CDR3 reads CASSLGGTLSYEQYF. CDR3 bases: TGCGCCAGCAGCTTAGGAGGGACTTTATCCTACGAGCAGTACTTC.

J is TRBJ2-1 and V is TRBV3-1 (or the pseudogene TRBV3-2); 7 nucleotides align to TRBD1. Germline trimming cut 2 bases from V and 7 bases from J; bases unmatched to any gene: 5. The germline V gene encodes CDR1 LGHDT and CDR2 YNNKEL (reference sequence). The CDR3 covers 14 residues. The CDR3 DNA reads TGTGCCAGCAGCCAAAGGGGGCACAGGAATGAGCAGTTCTTC. Its translation is CASSQRGHRNEQFF.

J is TRBJ2-3 and V is TRBV18; D may be TRBD2 (6 bases). Trimming left V 4 bases short and J 4 bases short, with 9 bases between. Germline CDR1 reads KGHSH; CDR2 reads LQKENI. There are 13 residues in the CDR3. CDR3 sequence reads: CASSREAADTQYF. In nucleotides, the CDR3 is TGTGCCAGCTCACGGGAGGCGGCAGATACGCAGTATTTT.

The chain carries TRBV6-6 and TRBJ1-2; D possibly corresponds to TRBD1 (6 bases). The CDR3 is 12 residues long. CDR1 is MNHNY and CDR2 is SVGAGI in the germline V gene (reference sequence). V was trimmed by 5 bases and J by 6 bases, leaving 10 bases between them. The DNA of the CDR3 is TGTGCCAGCAGTCCCGACAGGAATGGCTACACCTTC. The encoded protein is CASSPDRNGYTF.

The rearrangement uses TRBV12-3 or TRBV12-4 and TRBJ1-6, with D possibly being TRBD1 (6 bases). The CDR3 totals 13 residues. V gave up 5 bases and J gave up 7 bases, with 9 bases separating them. CDR3 DNA: TGTGCCAGCAGTAAGGGGGAGAATTCACCCCTCCACTTT. It is translated as CASSKGENSPLHF.

In this sample, this clone is medium-sized. The chain uses TRBV7-9 and TRBJ2-7, with no clear D. V lost 5 bases to trimming and J lost 1 base, with 9 bases between them. Per the germline V gene, CDR1 is SEHNR and CDR2 is FQNEAQ (reference sequence). The CDR3 contains 13 residues. CDR3 nucleotide sequence: TGTGCCAGCAGCGATTCTCAGTCCTACGAGCAGTACTTC. Amino acid sequence: CASSDSQSYEQYF. Drawing the rest from reference TRBV7-9 and TRBJ2-7, the complete variable domain is DTGVSQNPRHKITKRGQNVTFRCDPISEHNRLYWYRQTLGQGPEFLTYFQNEAQLEKSRLLSDRFSAERPKGSFSTLEIQRTEQGDSAMYLCASSDSQSYEQYFGPGTRLTVT.

The chain is built from TRBV7-2 and TRBJ2-1, with D possibly being TRBD2 (6 bases). Trimming stripped 5 bases from V and 9 bases from J, with 20 bases between. Germline-derived CDR1 and CDR2 are SGHTA and FQGNSA. CDR3 size: 15 residues. CDR3 sequence (DNA): TGTGCCAGCAGCCTCACCGGGACTTTCGTGTTTGAGCAGTTCTTC. It codes for CASSLTGTFVFEQFF. Together with reference TRBV7-2 and TRBJ2-1, the CDR3 gives the full variable domain: GAGVSQSPSNKVTEKGKDVELRCDPISGHTALYWYRQSLGQGLEFLIYFQGNSAPDKSGLPSDRFSAERTGGSVSTLTIQRTQQEDSAVYLCASSLTGTFVFEQFFGPGTRLTVL.

This chain uses TRBV18 with TRBJ1-2, with 7 bases aligning to TRBD1. Germline-derived CDR1 and CDR2 are KGHSH and LQKENI. This CDR3 is built from 13 residues. The J segment lost 4 bases and the V segment lost 4 bases, leaving 3 bases of the junction unmatched. This chain's CDR3 is CASSLGQVYGYTF. The DNA for the CDR3 is TGTGCCAGCTCACTTGGACAGGTCTATGGCTACACCTTC.

The J gene is TRBJ2-1, the V gene TRBV4-3; D unresolved. V lost 0 bases, J lost 3 bases, and 9 bases lay in between. This CDR3 is 15 amino acids long. Germline lookup yields CDR1 LGHNA and CDR2 YSLEER. In DNA, the CDR3 is TGCGCCAGCAGCCAAGATGGCCAAAACTACAATGAGCAGTTCTTC. Its protein product is CASSQDGQNYNEQFF.

The chain uses TRBV27 and TRBJ2-3, with 7 bases aligning to TRBD1. The trim removed 8 bases at V and 4 bases at J, leaving 6 bases unmatched. Germline CDR1 is MNHEY and CDR2 is SMNVEV (reference sequence). CDR3 length: 13 residues. The CDR3, as DNA: TGTGCCAGCCACAGGGGTGGGTCAGATACGCAGTATTTT. It translates to CASHRGGSDTQYF.

This clone appeared once. This chain connects TRBV5-6 to TRBJ1-1; no definite D call. Germline CDR1 is SGHDT and CDR2 is YYEEEE. The CDR3 has 11 residues. V was pared by 6 bases and J by 3 bases, with 6 bases between. The CDR3 DNA is TGTGCCAGCACGAGGGACACTGAAGCTTTCTTT. The encoded protein is CASTRDTEAFF.

J is TRBJ2-3 and V is TRBV10-2; 16 bases map to TRBD2. The V gene's germline CDR1 is WSHSY and CDR2 SAAADI. The V gene end was trimmed by 4 bases and the J gene end by 2 bases; junction bases not matched to a gene: 12. This CDR3 is built from 20 residues. For the CDR3, the DNA is TGCGCCAGCAGTGGGCTTCCGGGACTAGCGGGGGGGCACGACACAGATACGCAGTATTTT. It encodes CASSGLPGLAGGHDTDTQYF.

The V and J genes are TRBV7-2 and TRBJ1-2, with unresolved D. Germline V lookup: CDR1 SGHTA, CDR2 FQGNSA. The germline V and J ends were trimmed by 3 bases and 1 base, with 12 bases remaining between them. The CDR3 is made up of 15 amino acids. CDR3 nucleotide sequence: TGTGCCAGCAGCTTGAGTCTAACCGATAACTATGGCTACACCTTC. Translating it yields CASSLSLTDNYGYTF. Supplemented by reference TRBV7-2 and TRBJ1-2, the full variable domain reads GAGVSQSPSNKVTEKGKDVELRCDPISGHTALYWYRQSLGQGLEFLIYFQGNSAPDKSGLPSDRFSAERTGGSVSTLTIQRTQQEDSAVYLCASSLSLTDNYGYTFGSGTRLTVV.

Remarks on this clone: At the DNA level, this CDR3 is encoded by other sequences in the same sample as well. V gene TRBV19 combines with J gene TRBJ1-1, with TRBD1 identical over 7 bases. CDR3 size: 13 residues. V was clipped by 4 bases and J by 5 bases; unmatched bases: 4. Germline CDR1 and CDR2: LNHDA and SQIVND (reference sequence). The CDR3 is CASSRQGNTEAFF. The CDR3 nucleotides are TGTGCCAGTAGTAGACAGGGAAATACTGAAGCTTTCTTT.

The chain couples TRBV7-6 to TRBJ2-2; 7 positions agree with TRBD2. From germline, CDR1 is SGHVS and CDR2 FNYEAQ. The CDR3 runs to 15 residues. Trimming at V came to 7 bases and at J to 5 bases, leaving 10 bases not matched to a gene. Here the CDR3 DNA reads TGTGCCAGCATCCCTTTGGGCGGGGGAACCGGGGAGCTGTTTTTT. This encodes CASIPLGGGTGELFF. The whole variable domain, filled in from reference TRBV7-6 and TRBJ2-2, reads GAGVSQSPRYKVTKRGQDVALRCDPISGHVSLYWYRQALGQGPEFLTYFNYEAQQDKSGLPNDRFSAERPEGSISTLTIQRTEQRDSAMYRCASIPLGGGTGELFFGEGSRLTVL.

This clone was seen more than once but under ten times. This chain uses TRBV7-8 with TRBJ1-6, with a tentative D call TRBD1 (6 bases). Trimming took off 7 bases at V and 3 bases at J, with 16 bases between the two ends. CDR1 SGHVS and CDR2 FQNEAQ come from the germline V gene. The CDR3 totals 16 residues. The CDR3 reads CASTPSRDNYNSPLHF. CDR3 DNA: TGTGCCAGCACCCCATCCCGGGACAACTATAATTCACCCCTCCACTTT.

The rearrangement joins TRBV11-2 to TRBJ2-7; 7 nucleotides agree with TRBD2. Germline V gene data show CDR1 as SGHAT and CDR2 as FQNNGV. The CDR3 runs to 15 residues. Unmatched junction bases numbered 6, after V lost 4 bases and J lost 0 bases. The CDR3 here is CASSSPGLSSYEQYF. CDR3 DNA sequence: TGTGCCAGCAGCTCACCGGGACTATCCTCCTACGAGCAGTACTTC.

The chain employs TRBV30 and TRBJ1-4; maybe TRBD1 (6 bases). With 2 bases removed from V and 3 bases from J, the gap between germline ends came to 10 bases. In germline, CDR1 is GTSNPN, CDR2 SVGIG (reference sequence). CDR3 size: 14 residues. The CDR3 DNA follows: TGTGCCTGGAGTTCAGGGGCGGCTAATGAAAAACTGTTTTTT. It is translated as CAWSSGAANEKLFF.